This TCR beta chain was recovered during a study of blood T cell repertoires in COVID-19. In the study overall: Samples taken during acute and convalescent COVID-19 were collected in the United States, Italy and Spain. PBMCs, B-cell-depleted T cells, or T cells were the source of the cDNA or gDNA that made up the material.

Of note for this clone: The sample holds other DNA sequences that translate to the same CDR3.

This CDR3 is 13 amino acids long. In germline, CDR1 is SGDLS, CDR2 YYNGEE. V was pared by 0 bases and J by 2 bases, with 5 bases between. Original methodology: Using reference gene primer amplification, nucleated cell counts were estimated. Profiled with immunoSEQ multiplex PCR; TCRdb holds only in-frame clones, not every one. The DNA was the basis for D and trimming; V, J and clone size are from that table. The table shows hundreds of thousands of clones, with approximately 86% occurring only once. The origin of this receptor is a man aged 18 to 29 with active or convalescent COVID-19. The chain links TRBV9 to TRBJ2-5; unclear D gene. Sequencing input: peripheral blood. Here the CDR3 DNA reads TGTGCCAGCAGCGTAGGCGGACAAGAGACCCAGTACTTC. Encoded protein: CASSVGGQETQYF. The full variable domain, rest sourced from reference TRBV9 and TRBJ2-5, is DSGVTQTPKHLITATGQRVTLRCSPRSGDLSVYWYQQSLDQGLQFLIQYYNGEERAKGNILERFSAQQFPDLHSELNLSSLELGDSALYFCASSVGGQETQYFGPGTRLLVL.